This TCR beta chain was recorded in a study of response to subunit inactivated influenza vaccine. Study-wide findings and caveats: Authors suggested each seasonal influenza vaccination recruits few new T cells.

V was clipped by 5 bases and J by 5 bases; unmatched bases: 7. Germline V CDR1 and CDR2: MNHNS, SASEGT. This CDR3 comprises 16 residues. TCRdb re-called the RT-PCR reads with MiXCR, one entry per CDR3 protein. The profile shows a few hundred thousand distinct CDR3 sequences, about 11% of them singletons. This clonotype turned up a few times. The antigen is not known. These data were also reused for a study on T cells expressing NK-cell markers. As reported in that work: Beta-chain TCR cDNA was generated via 5'RACE template switching with UMIs. It was sorted CD3+CD56-NKG2C+, CD3+CD56+NKG2C- and CD3+CD56+NKG2C+ T cells that provided the TCR beta repertoires. Five or six donors showed dominant NKG2C+ clonotypes comprising about 1.0-7.0% of their CD8+ T cells.

Here the sequenced sample was PBMCs from blood, taken on the day of vaccination. V is TRBV6-1 and J is TRBJ2-3, with TRBD2 identical over 13 bases. The origin of this receptor is a man in his forties or fifties who received an inactivated influenza vaccine. The CDR3 spells CASSPGLAGVIDTQYF. The CDR3 nucleotides are TGTGCCAGCAGTCCCGGACTAGCGGGAGTTATAGATACGCAGTATTTT.